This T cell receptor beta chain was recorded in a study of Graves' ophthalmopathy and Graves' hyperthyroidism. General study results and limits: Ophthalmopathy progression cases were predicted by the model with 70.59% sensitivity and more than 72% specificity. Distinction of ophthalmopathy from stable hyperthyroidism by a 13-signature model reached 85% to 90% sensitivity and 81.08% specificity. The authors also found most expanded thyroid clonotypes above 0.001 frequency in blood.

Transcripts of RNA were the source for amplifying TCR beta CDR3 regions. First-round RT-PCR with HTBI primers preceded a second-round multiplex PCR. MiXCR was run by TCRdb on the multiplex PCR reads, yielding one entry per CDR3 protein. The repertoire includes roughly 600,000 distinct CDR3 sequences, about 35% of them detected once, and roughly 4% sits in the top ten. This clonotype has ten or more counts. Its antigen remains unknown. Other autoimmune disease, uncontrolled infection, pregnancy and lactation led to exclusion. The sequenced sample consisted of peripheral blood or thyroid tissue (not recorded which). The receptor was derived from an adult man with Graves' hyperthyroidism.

CDR3 loop: CASSLGPLVIGETQYF. The CDR3 coding sequence is TGTGCCAGCAGCTTAGGGCCCTTAGTGATCGGCGAGACCCAGTACTTC. This chain connects TRBV7-8 to TRBJ2-5; D is unclear. Looked up from germline, CDR1 is SGHVS and CDR2 is FQNEAQ. Trimming cost V 1 base and J 5 bases, with 17 bases left between them. The CDR3 covers 16 residues.